Shown below are 26 T cell receptor beta chains from a single sample sequenced in a study of cytomegalovirus exposure and HLA in healthy donors. The PCR ran on 60 Vbeta and 13 Jbeta primers. Measured with immunoSEQ multiplex PCR; TCRdb has only the in-frame clones, and not every one. Its table lists 150,000 or so clones. The specimen was PBMCs. These receptors all come from a man in his late teens or twenties in good health and CMV-seronegative.

V gene TRBV7-3 combines with J gene TRBJ2-3; D is unresolved. CDR1 is SGHTA, CDR2 FQGTGA, per germline. V was cut by 5 bases and J by 2 bases, with 11 bases left in between. The CDR3 is 14 amino acids. The CDR3 protein is CASSHEATTDTQYF. Written as DNA, the CDR3 is TGTGCCAGCAGCCACGAAGCGACCACAGATACGCAGTATTTT.

J is TRBJ2-3 and V is TRBV7-3; possibly TRBD2 for D (6 bases). CDR1 SGHTA and CDR2 FQGTGA come from the germline V gene. The CDR3 consists of 16 residues. V was shortened by 5 bases and J by 3 bases, with 18 bases between the two germline ends. The CDR3 DNA follows: TGTGCCAGCAGCCTGGGACTTTCCACTACGACAGATACGCAGTATTTT. Translated: CASSLGLSTTTDTQYF.

V gene TRBV5-1 combines with J gene TRBJ2-7; 8 nucleotides line up with TRBD2. V dropped 4 bases and J dropped 2; count of bases not matched to a gene: 11. Germline loops: CDR1 SGHRS, CDR2 YFSETQ. CDR3 length equals 16 residues. The CDR3 DNA reads as TGCGCCAGCAGCAAAACCGCTAGCGGGTCGCCCTACGAGCAGTACTTC. Translating gives CASSKTASGSPYEQYF.

The chain combines TRBV19 with TRBJ1-5, with D hard to call. The CDR3 contains 16 residues. Germline V lookup: CDR1 LNHDA, CDR2 SQIVND (reference sequence). The V end was cut by 7 bases, the J end by 0 bases, with 16 bases between. CDR3 DNA: TGTGCCAGTACCCTGCGTGTGGGCCTTAGCAATCAGCCCCAGCATTTT. This codes for CASTLRVGLSNQPQHF.

The chain links TRBV5-1 to TRBJ2-5; D gene unclear. Germline-derived CDR1 and CDR2 are SGHRS and YFSETQ. Trimming took off 2 bases at V and 0 bases at J, with 8 bases between the two ends. This CDR3 is built from 14 residues. The CDR3 region has the DNA TGCGCCAGCAGCTTTCGAGGTGACCAAGAGACCCAGTACTTC. Translation: CASSFRGDQETQYF.

The gene calls are TRBV12-5 and TRBJ1-5; D possibly corresponds to TRBD1 (5 bases). Trimming removed 7 bases from V and 7 bases from J, with 17 bases in between. The CDR3 is 14 amino acids. Germline V gene data show CDR1 as LGHNT and CDR2 as FRNRAP. The CDR3 loop reads CASAIGGNGQPQHF. The CDR3 nucleotides are TGTGCTAGTGCCATCGGGGGAAATGGACAGCCCCAGCATTTT.

The genes are TRBV19 and TRBJ2-2; D is uncertain. V was trimmed by 3 bases and J by 0 bases, leaving 8 bases between them. CDR1 LNHDA and CDR2 SQIVND come from the germline V gene (reference sequence). This CDR3 spans 15 amino acids. The CDR3 region is CASSIFQTNTGELFF. The CDR3 coding sequence is TGTGCCAGTAGTATTTTTCAGACGAACACCGGGGAGCTGTTTTTT.

This chain uses TRBV6-6 with TRBJ2-5, with a tentative D call TRBD2 (6 bases). The better agreement between TRBJ2-7 and the DNA end casts doubt on the J call. The CDR3 totals 14 residues. The germline gives CDR1 MNHNY, CDR2 SVGAGI (reference sequence). The CDR3 region has the DNA TGTGCCAGCAGTTCGACGCTGGAGGGGTCCGAGCAGTACTTC. Its protein product is CASSSTLEGSEQYF.

The chain combines TRBV6-5 with TRBJ2-4, with 7 bases matching TRBD2. From germline, CDR1 is MNHEY and CDR2 SVGAGI. CDR3 length: 15 amino acids. The V segment lost 0 bases and the J segment 2 bases; nucleotides outside the gene matches: 1. For the CDR3, the DNA is TGTGCCAGCAGTTACTCGACTAGCCCCAAAAACATTCAGTACTTC. Translating it yields CASSYSTSPKNIQYF.

The J gene is TRBJ2-4, the V gene TRBV6-6; D gene unclear. Looked up from germline, CDR1 is MNHNY and CDR2 is SVGAGI (reference sequence). Trimming left V 8 bases short and J 0 bases short, with 11 bases between. This CDR3 spans 14 amino acids. The CDR3 region has the DNA TGTGCCAGCGCCAACTACTTAGCCAAAAACATTCAGTACTTC. The encoded protein is CASANYLAKNIQYF.

The chain combines TRBV6-4 with TRBJ2-2; perhaps TRBD2 as D (5 bases). CDR3 length: 17 residues. V was clipped by 3 bases and J by 3 bases, with 17 bases between them. In germline, CDR1 is MRHNA, CDR2 SNTAGT. The CDR3 spells CASSDSALPRDTGELFF. The CDR3, as DNA: TGTGCCAGCAGTGATAGCGCCTTGCCTAGGGACACCGGGGAGCTGTTTTTT.

This chain's CDR3 is CASSRGTADYGYTF. In DNA form, the CDR3 reads TGTGCCAGCAGCAGGGGGACAGCAGACTATGGCTACACCTTC. J is TRBJ1-2 and V is TRBV7-8; TRBD1 aligns across 7 bases. V lost 5 bases and J lost 3; bases outside the gene matches: 6. Germline values: CDR1 SGHVS, CDR2 FQNEAQ. CDR3 length: 14 residues.

The chain is built from TRBV11-2 and TRBJ1-1; the match to TRBD1 covers 9 bases. The CDR3 is 17 amino acids. Germline-derived CDR1 and CDR2 are SGHAT and FQNNGV. Losses at the gene ends were 4 bases for V and 0 bases for J; bases not matched to a gene: 9. CDR3 sequence reads: CASSWPGQGRMNTEAFF. As DNA, the CDR3 is TGTGCCAGCAGCTGGCCCGGACAGGGGAGGATGAACACTGAAGCTTTCTTT.

The V call is TRBV28, the J call TRBJ2-5; D is unresolved. In germline, CDR1 is MDHEN, CDR2 SYDVKM. The V end was cut by 3 bases, the J end by 4 bases, with 21 bases between. The CDR3 consists of 17 residues. The CDR3 loop is CASSLRGLVTLGETQYF. The DNA for the CDR3 is TGTGCCAGCAGTTTGCGAGGTTTGGTCACACTTGGAGAGACCCAGTACTTC.

The chain uses TRBV2 and TRBJ1-1; D gene uncertain. V lost 6 bases and J 1 base, leaving 12 bases between the germline ends. Per the germline V gene, CDR1 is SNHLY and CDR2 is FYNNEI. The CDR3 covers 14 residues. CDR3 amino acids: CASSFTYGNTEAFF. CDR3 nucleotides: TGTGCCAGCAGCTTCACTTACGGGAACACTGAAGCTTTCTTT.

J is TRBJ1-1 and V is TRBV29-1; no firm D call. Trimming left V 7 bases short and J 7 bases short, with 10 bases between. The CDR3 totals 10 residues. Looked up from germline, CDR1 is SQVTM and CDR2 is ANQGSEA. For the CDR3, the DNA is TGCAGCGGCCAACTTAATGAAGCTTTCTTT. This encodes CSGQLNEAFF.

The gene calls are TRBV6-1 and TRBJ1-4, with D unclear. Germline CDR1 is MNHNS and CDR2 is SASEGT. Trimming left V 3 bases short and J 5 bases short, with 10 bases between. The CDR3 is 14 amino acids. CDR3 bases: TGTGCCAGCAGTGATCTAATGTCCAATGAAAAACTGTTTTTT. Protein product: CASSDLMSNEKLFF.

This chain connects TRBV28 to TRBJ2-7, with D perhaps TRBD2 (6 bases). V lost 7 bases to trimming and J lost 4 bases, with 17 bases between them. This CDR3 region has 14 residues. Germline V gives CDR1 MDHEN, CDR2 SYDVKM. CDR3 in DNA: TGTGCCAGCAACTTAGGAGGGCGGAATTACGAGCAGTACTTC. Residues: CASNLGGRNYEQYF.

The chain links TRBV10-3 to TRBJ1-2; TRBD1 matches at 8 bases. V lost 2 bases and J lost 4; bases outside the gene matches: 3. CDR1 ENHRY and CDR2 SYGVKD come from the germline V gene. CDR3 length: 14 amino acids. The CDR3 DNA reads TGTGCCATCAGTGAGGCAGGGGGCCCCTATGGCTACACCTTC. Translated, it gives CAISEAGGPYGYTF.

This chain links TRBV27 with TRBJ2-7, with D perhaps TRBD1 (6 bases). The CDR3 contains 17 residues. V lost 6 bases and J lost 1, with 22 bases in between. Germline CDR1 reads MNHEY; CDR2 reads SMNVEV (reference sequence). This CDR3 reads CASSPFPLDRPSYEQYF. Here the CDR3 DNA reads TGTGCCAGCAGCCCGTTCCCCCTCGACAGGCCTTCCTACGAGCAGTACTTC.

This chain uses TRBV2 with TRBJ1-5; 8 nucleotides line up with TRBD1. Trimming at V came to 7 bases and at J to 7 bases, leaving 3 bases not matched to a gene. This CDR3 is 12 amino acids long. Germline CDR1 reads SNHLY; CDR2 reads FYNNEI. The CDR3 nucleotides are TGTGCCAGCAACAGGGGGAACCAGCCCCAGCATTTT. Its translation: CASNRGNQPQHF.

The chain employs TRBV11-2 and TRBJ1-2, with 9 bases aligning to TRBD1. After removal of 7 bases from V and 6 bases from J, the junction contained 9 bases not matched to a gene. The CDR3 contains 14 residues. Germline-derived CDR1 and CDR2 are SGHAT and FQNNGV. The CDR3 nucleotides are TGTGCCAGCAATCGACCTCGGGACAGGGATGGCTACACCTTC. Residues: CASNRPRDRDGYTF. Variable domain in full (rest from reference TRBV11-2 and TRBJ1-2): EAGVAQSPRYKIIEKRQSVAFWCNPISGHATLYWYQQILGQGPKLLIQFQNNGVVDDSQLPKDRFSAERLKGVDSTLKIQPAKLEDSAVYLCASNRPRDRDGYTFGSGTRLTVV.

V gene TRBV6-5 combines with J gene TRBJ2-2, with 12 bases fitting TRBD1. Per the germline V gene, CDR1 is MNHEY and CDR2 is SVGAGI. V shed 6 bases and J 6 bases; nucleotides not matched to a gene: 5. The CDR3 consists of 15 residues. Here the CDR3 DNA reads TGTGCCAGCAGACCGGGACAGGGGGCGTCCGGGGAGCTGTTTTTT. This sequence encodes CASRPGQGASGELFF.

The chain has TRBV28 and TRBJ2-3; D call uncertain. Looked up from germline, CDR1 is MDHEN and CDR2 is SYDVKM. Trimming shortened V by 7 bases and J by 2 bases, and 16 bases separated the two germline ends. The CDR3 has 15 amino acids. CDR3: CASTLGIVFTDTQYF. In DNA, the CDR3 is TGTGCCAGCACCCTGGGCATAGTTTTCACAGATACGCAGTATTTT.

The chain recombines TRBV6-1 with TRBJ2-5; 10 bases match TRBD1. Germline V CDR1 and CDR2: MNHNS, SASEGT. The CDR3 is 14 residues long. V was clipped by 7 bases and J by 3 bases; unmatched bases: 5. CDR3 sequence: CASNPGTGEETQYF. CDR3 coding DNA: TGTGCCAGCAACCCCGGGACAGGGGAAGAGACCCAGTACTTC.

This sequence joins TRBV4-2 and TRBJ1-5, with D uncertain. CDR3 length: 16 amino acids. Trimming removed 0 bases from V and 0 bases from J, with 9 bases in between. The V gene's germline CDR1 is LGHNA and CDR2 YNFKEQ. CDR3 amino acids: CASSQEGSNSNQPQHF. Written as DNA, the CDR3 is TGTGCCAGCAGCCAAGAGGGCAGTAATAGCAATCAGCCCCAGCATTTT.